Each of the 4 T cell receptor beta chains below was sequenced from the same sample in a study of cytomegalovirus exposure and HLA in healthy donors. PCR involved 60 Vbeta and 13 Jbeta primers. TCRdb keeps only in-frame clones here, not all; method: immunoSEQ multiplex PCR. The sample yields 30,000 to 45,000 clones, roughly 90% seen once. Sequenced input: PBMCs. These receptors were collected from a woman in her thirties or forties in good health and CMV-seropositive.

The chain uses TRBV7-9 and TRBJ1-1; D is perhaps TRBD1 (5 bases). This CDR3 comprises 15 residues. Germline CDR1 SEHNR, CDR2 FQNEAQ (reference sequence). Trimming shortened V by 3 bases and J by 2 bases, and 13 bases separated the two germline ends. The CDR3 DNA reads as TGTGCCAGCAGCTTTGGCCAGGGCGGAAACACTGAAGCTTTCTTT. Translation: CASSFGQGGNTEAFF. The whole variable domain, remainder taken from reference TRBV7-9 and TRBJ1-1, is DTGVSQNPRHKITKRGQNVTFRCDPISEHNRLYWYRQTLGQGPEFLTYFQNEAQLEKSRLLSDRFSAERPKGSFSTLEIQRTEQGDSAMYLCASSFGQGGNTEAFFGQGTRLTVV.

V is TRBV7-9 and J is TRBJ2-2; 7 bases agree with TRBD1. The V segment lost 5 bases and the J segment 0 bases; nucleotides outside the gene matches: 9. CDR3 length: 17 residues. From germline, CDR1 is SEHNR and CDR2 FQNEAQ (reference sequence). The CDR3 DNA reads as TGTGCCAGCAGCGCCATACGACAGGGCGCGAACACCGGGGAGCTGTTTTTT. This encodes CASSAIRQGANTGELFF.

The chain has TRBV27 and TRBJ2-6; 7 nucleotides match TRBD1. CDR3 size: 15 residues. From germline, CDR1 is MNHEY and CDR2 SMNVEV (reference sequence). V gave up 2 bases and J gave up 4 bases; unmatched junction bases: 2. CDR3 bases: TGTGCCAGCAGTTTAACAGGGGTCGGGGCCAACGTCCTGACTTTC. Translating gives CASSLTGVGANVLTF.

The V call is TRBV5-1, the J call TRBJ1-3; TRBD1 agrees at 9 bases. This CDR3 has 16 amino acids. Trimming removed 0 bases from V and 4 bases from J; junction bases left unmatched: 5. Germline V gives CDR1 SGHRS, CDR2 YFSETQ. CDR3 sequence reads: CASSLDYRGRGNTIYF. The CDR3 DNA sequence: TGCGCCAGCAGCTTGGACTACAGGGGGCGCGGAAACACCATATATTTT.